This is a list of T cell receptor beta chains from one sample in a study of regulatory T cells in long-lasting Graves disease. TCRdb re-derived calls from the multiplex PCR reads in MiXCR, one entry per CDR3 protein. The table lists around 450,000 distinct CDR3 sequences, 14% to 15% of them singletons. The same data also went into a second study, on T cells in Graves' hyperthyroidism and ophthalmopathy.

This specimen was peripheral blood mononuclear cells (PBMCs), taken at new diagnosis, from a patient treated with antithyroid drugs. These receptors all stem from a woman aged 40 to 49 with Graves disease. CDR3s include the opening cysteine and the closing phenylalanine or tryptophan. A D gene is named only where the DNA matches it firmly. Not all rows give a size; the values are once, few, many and, for expanded clones, a class.

>TRBV3-1|.|few|TRBJ2-6|12
TGTGCCAGCAGCCAAGGCAGGACATTGCTGACTTTC
CASSQGRTLLTF
>TRBV7-3|TRBD1|.|TRBJ2-1|15
TGTGCCAGCAGCTTAGTCCGGACAGGATTTGGTGAGCAGTTCTTC
CASSLVRTGFGEQFF
>TRBV29-1|.|.|TRBJ2-4|15
TGCAGCGTCGCCCCCGTGGGAGGACAATACAATGAGCAGTACTTC
CSVAPVGGQYNEQYF
>TRBV28|.|many|TRBJ2-7|13
TGTGCCAGCAGTTCCGACGCTCCCTACGAGCAGTACTTC
CASSSDAPYEQYF
>TRBV7-2|TRBD1|many|TRBJ2-3|16
TGTGCCAGCAGCTTAGCCGGGACAGGGTCAGCAGATACGCAGTATTTT
CASSLAGTGSADTQYF
>TRBV7-9|TRBD2|many|TRBJ2-1|15
TGTGCCAGCAGCTTACTAGCGGGAGGGCCGGTTGGGCAGTTCTTC
CASSLLAGGPVGQFF
>TRBV20-1|.|many|TRBJ2-7|12
TGCAGTGCTAGGGGGCTGGGGGGCGAGCAGTACTTC
CSARGLGGEQYF
>TRBV28|.|many|TRBJ2-6|15
TGTGCCAGCAGAGATGGCGGGACTGGGGCCAACGTCCTGACTTTC
CASRDGGTGANVLTF
>TRBV12-3/TRBV12-4|.|.|TRBJ1-5|17
TGTGCCAGCAGTTTGGGGGCTTGGGGGTATAGCAATCAGCCCCAGCATTTT
CASSLGAWGYSNQPQHF
>TRBV6-2/TRBV6-3|.|many|TRBJ2-1|12
TGTGCCAGCAGACTAGATTTGGATGAGCAGTTCTTC
CASRLDLDEQFF
>TRBV4-2|.|.|TRBJ2-2|17
TGTGCCAGCAGCCACAAAGCAGGGGGGCCGAACACCGGGGAGCTGTTTTTT
CASSHKAGGPNTGELFF
>TRBV7-9|.|.|TRBJ1-4|14
TGTGCCAGCAGCTTAAGTCAGCCTAATGAAAAACTGTTTTTT
CASSLSQPNEKLFF
>TRBV15|TRBD2|many|TRBJ2-7|15
TGTGCCACCAGCAGAGATGGCGGGAGCTCCTACGAGCAGTACTTC
CATSRDGGSSYEQYF
>TRBV3-1|TRBD2|many|TRBJ2-1|16
TGTGCCAGCAGCCGATCTAGCGGACGAGAATACAATGAGCAGTTCTTC
CASSRSSGREYNEQFF
>TRBV28|TRBD1|many|TRBJ1-2|13
TGTGCCAGCAGTGCCCGGACAGGGACCGGCTACACCTTC
CASSARTGTGYTF
>TRBV12-3/TRBV12-4|.|many|TRBJ2-2|14
TGTGCCAGCAGTCTCACCTTGGGGTCCGGGGAGCTGTTTTTT
CASSLTLGSGELFF
>TRBV7-3|.|few|TRBJ1-1|15
TGTGCCAGCAGCCTTCCCCGGGAAGGGGACACTGAAGCTTTCTTT
CASSLPREGDTEAFF
>TRBV28|.|many|TRBJ2-1|14
TGTGCCAGCAGTTCGGAGAGCTCCTACAATGAGCAGTTCTTC
CASSSESSYNEQFF
>TRBV6-2/TRBV6-3|.|many|TRBJ2-7|11
TGTGCCAGCAGTGACGGTAGCGGGCAGTACTTC
CASSDGSGQYF
>TRBV12-3/TRBV12-4|.|many|TRBJ1-4|16
TGTGCCAGCAGTTTAGCAGCTTTTGCAACTAATGAAAAACTGTTTTTT
CASSLAAFATNEKLFF
>TRBV11-1|.|many|TRBJ2-3|15
TGTGCCAGCAGCCCCTACCCCCGACGGACAGATACGCAGTATTTT
CASSPYPRRTDTQYF
>TRBV18|.|few|TRBJ2-7|13
TGTGCCAGTCGTAACTCCAACTTCTACGAGCAGTACTTC
CASRNSNFYEQYF